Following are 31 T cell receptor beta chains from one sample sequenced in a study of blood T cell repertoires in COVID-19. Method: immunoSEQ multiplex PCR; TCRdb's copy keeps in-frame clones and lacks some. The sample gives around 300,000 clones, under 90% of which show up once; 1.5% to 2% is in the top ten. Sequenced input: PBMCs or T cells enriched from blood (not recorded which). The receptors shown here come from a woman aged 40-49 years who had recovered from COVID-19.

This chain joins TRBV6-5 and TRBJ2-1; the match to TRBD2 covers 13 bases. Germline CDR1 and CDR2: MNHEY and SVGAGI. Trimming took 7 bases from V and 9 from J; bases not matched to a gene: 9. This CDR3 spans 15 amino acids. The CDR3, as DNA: TGTGCCAGCACTTTACGGACTAGCGGGAGTAGTGAGCAGTTCTTC. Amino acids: CASTLRTSGSSEQFF.

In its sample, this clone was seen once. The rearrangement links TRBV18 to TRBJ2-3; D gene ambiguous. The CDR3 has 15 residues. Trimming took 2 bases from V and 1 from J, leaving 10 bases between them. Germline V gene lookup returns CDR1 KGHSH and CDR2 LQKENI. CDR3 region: CASSPIQQRTDTQYF. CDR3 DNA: TGTGCCAGCTCACCAATACAGCAACGCACAGATACGCAGTATTTT.

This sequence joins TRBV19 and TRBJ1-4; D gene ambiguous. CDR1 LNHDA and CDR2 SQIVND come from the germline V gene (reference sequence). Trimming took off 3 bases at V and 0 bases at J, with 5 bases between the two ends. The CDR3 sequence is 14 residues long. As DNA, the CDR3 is TGTGCCAGTAGTATGAGGACAACTAATGAAAAACTGTTTTTT. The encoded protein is CASSMRTTNEKLFF.

DNA for the CDR3: TGCAGCATCGGACAGGGGGCTGAAAAACTGTTTTTT. Translating gives CSIGQGAEKLFF. The V call is TRBV29-1, the J call TRBJ1-4; 11 bases match TRBD1. CDR1 is SQVTM, CDR2 ANQGSEA, per germline. This CDR3 is 12 amino acids long. V was clipped by 8 bases and J by 7 bases; unmatched bases: 3. The whole variable domain, filled in from reference TRBV29-1 and TRBJ1-4, reads SAVISQKPSRDICQRGTSLTIQCQVDSQVTMMFWYRQQPGQSLTLIATANQGSEATYESGFVIDKFPISRPNLTFSTLTVSNMSPEDSSIYLCSIGQGAEKLFFGSGTQLSVL.

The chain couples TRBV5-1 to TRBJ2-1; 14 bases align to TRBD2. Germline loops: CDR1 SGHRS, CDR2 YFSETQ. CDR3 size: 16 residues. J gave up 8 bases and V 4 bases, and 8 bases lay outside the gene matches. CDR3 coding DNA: TGCGCCAGCAGCCAGACTAGCGGGAGGGCGGAGGATGAGCAGTTCTTC. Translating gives CASSQTSGRAEDEQFF.

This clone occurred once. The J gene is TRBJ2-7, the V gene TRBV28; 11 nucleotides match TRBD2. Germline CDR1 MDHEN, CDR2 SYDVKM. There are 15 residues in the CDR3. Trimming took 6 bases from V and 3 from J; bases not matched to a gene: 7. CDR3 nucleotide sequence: TGTGCCAGCAGACGGACTAGCGGGTCCTACTACGAGCAGTACTTC. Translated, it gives CASRRTSGSYYEQYF.

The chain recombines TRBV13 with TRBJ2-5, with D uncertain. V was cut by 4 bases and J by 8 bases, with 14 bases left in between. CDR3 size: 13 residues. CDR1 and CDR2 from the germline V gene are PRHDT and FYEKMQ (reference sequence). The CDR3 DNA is TGTGCCAGCAGCTCAGCTCGCGGTGGCACCCAGTACTTC. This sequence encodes CASSSARGGTQYF. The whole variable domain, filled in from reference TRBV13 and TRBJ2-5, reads AAGVIQSPRHLIKEKRETATLKCYPIPRHDTVYWYQQGPGQDPQFLISFYEKMQSDKGSIPDRFSAQQFSDYHSELNMSSLELGDSALYFCASSSARGGTQYFGPGTRLLVL.

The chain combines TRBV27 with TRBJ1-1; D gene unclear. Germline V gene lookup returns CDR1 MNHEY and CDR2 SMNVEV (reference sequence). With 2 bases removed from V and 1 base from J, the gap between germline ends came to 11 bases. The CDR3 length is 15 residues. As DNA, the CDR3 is TGTGCCAGCAGTTTAACCGGGAGCCCGAACACTGAAGCTTTCTTT. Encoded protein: CASSLTGSPNTEAFF.

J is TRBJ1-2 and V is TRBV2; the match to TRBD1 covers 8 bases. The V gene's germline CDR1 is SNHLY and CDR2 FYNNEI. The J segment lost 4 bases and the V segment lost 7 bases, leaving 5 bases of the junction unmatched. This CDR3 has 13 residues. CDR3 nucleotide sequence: TGTGCCAGCACAGGGGGCCCCTCCTATGGCTACACCTTC. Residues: CASTGGPSYGYTF.

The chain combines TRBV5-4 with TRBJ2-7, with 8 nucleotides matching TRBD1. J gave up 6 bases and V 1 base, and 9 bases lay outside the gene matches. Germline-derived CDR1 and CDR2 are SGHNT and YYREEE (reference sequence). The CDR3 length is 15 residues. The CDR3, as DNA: TGTGCCAGCAGCTTGCCTGGCAGGGGGCCTGGCGAGCAGTACTTC. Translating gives CASSLPGRGPGEQYF. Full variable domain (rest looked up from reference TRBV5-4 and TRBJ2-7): ETGVTQSPTHLIKTRGQQVTLRCSSQSGHNTVSWYQQALGQGPQFIFQYYREEENGRGNFPPRFSGLQFPNYSSELNVNALELDDSALYLCASSLPGRGPGEQYFGPGTRLTVT.

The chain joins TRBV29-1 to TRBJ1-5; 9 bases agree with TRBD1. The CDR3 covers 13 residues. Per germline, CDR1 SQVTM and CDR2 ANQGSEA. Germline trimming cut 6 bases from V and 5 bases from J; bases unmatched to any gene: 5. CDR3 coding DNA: TGCAGCGTGCGGGACAGGGAGGATCAGCCCCAGCATTTT. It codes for CSVRDREDQPQHF.

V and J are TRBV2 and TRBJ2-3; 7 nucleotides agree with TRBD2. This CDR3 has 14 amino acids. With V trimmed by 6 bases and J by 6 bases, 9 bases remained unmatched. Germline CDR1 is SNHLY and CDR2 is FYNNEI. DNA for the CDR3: TGTGCCAGCAGCGGGACTACCTACCCGGATACGCAGTATTTT. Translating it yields CASSGTTYPDTQYF. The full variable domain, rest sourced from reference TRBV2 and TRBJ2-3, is EPEVTQTPSHQVTQMGQEVILRCVPISNHLYFYWYRQILGQKVEFLVSFYNNEISEKSEIFDDQFSVERPDGSNFTLKIRSTKLEDSAMYFCASSGTTYPDTQYFGPGTRLTVL.

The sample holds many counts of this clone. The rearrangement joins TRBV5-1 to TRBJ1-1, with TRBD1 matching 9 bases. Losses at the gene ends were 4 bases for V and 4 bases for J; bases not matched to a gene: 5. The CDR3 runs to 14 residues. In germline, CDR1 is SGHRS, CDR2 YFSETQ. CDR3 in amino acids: CASSLTGGVTEAFF. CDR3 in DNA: TGCGCCAGCAGCCTGACAGGGGGAGTCACTGAAGCTTTCTTT.

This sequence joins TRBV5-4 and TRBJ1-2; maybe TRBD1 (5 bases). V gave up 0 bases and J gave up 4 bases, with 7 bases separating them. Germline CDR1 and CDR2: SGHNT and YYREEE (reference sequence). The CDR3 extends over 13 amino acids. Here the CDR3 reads CASSLERGYGYTF. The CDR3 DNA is TGTGCCAGCAGCTTGGAAAGGGGCTATGGCTACACCTTC.

The CDR3 loop reads CASSLGQSNIQYF. The DNA of the CDR3 is TGCGCCAGCAGCTTGGGACAGTCAAACATTCAGTACTTC. The chain combines TRBV5-1 with TRBJ2-4; tentative D call: TRBD1 (5 bases). CDR1 is SGHRS and CDR2 is YFSETQ in the germline V gene. The V gene lost 0 bases and the J gene lost 6 bases, with 7 bases spanning the gap. This CDR3 has 13 residues.

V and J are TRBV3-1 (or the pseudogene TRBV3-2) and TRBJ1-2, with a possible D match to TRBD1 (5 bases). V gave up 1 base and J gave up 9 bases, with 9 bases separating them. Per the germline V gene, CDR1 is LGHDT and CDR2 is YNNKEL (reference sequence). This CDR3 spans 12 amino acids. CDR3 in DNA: TGTGCCAGCAGCCAAGCCCAGGGAAGCTACACCTTC. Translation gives CASSQAQGSYTF.

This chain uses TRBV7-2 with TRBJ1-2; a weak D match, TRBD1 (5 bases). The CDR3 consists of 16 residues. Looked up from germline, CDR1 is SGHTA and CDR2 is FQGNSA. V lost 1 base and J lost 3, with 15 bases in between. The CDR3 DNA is TGTGCCAGCAGCTTAGGGGTATCCAGGGCGGACTATGGCTACACCTTC. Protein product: CASSLGVSRADYGYTF.

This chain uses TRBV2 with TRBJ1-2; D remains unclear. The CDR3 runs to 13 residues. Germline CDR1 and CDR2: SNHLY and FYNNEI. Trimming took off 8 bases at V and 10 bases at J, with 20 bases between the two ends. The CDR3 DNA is TGTGCCAGCGCGGACTATCCCGAATCCCCCTACACCTTC. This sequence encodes CASADYPESPYTF.

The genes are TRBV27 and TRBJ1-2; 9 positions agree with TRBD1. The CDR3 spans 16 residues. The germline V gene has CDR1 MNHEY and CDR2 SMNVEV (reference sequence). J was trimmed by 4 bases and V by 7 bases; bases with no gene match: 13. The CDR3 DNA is TGTGCCAGCAAGCCGGGACAGGGAAGGGCGCCCTATGGCTACACCTTC. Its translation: CASKPGQGRAPYGYTF.

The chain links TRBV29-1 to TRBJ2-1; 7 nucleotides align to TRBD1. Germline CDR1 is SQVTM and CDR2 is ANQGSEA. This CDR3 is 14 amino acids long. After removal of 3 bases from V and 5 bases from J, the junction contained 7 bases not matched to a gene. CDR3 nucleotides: TGCAGCGTTGACCGGGACAGATCAAACAATGAGCAGTTCTTC. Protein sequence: CSVDRDRSNNEQFF.

The CDR3 DNA follows: TGCGCCAGCAGCTTGGAGGCAGGGGGCTCCTACAATGAGCAGTTCTTC. It yields the protein CASSLEAGGSYNEQFF. J is TRBJ2-1 and V is TRBV5-1; 7 bases align to TRBD1. Trimming took 0 bases from V and 0 from J; bases not matched to a gene: 3. CDR1 SGHRS and CDR2 YFSETQ come from the germline V gene. The CDR3 sequence is 16 residues long.

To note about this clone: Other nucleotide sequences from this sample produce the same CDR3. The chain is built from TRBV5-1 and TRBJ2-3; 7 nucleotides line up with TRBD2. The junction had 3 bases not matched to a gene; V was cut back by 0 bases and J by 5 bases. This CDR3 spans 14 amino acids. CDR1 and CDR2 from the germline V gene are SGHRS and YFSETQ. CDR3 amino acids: CASSLGLAEDTQYF. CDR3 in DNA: TGCGCCAGCAGCTTGGGACTAGCAGAAGATACGCAGTATTTT.

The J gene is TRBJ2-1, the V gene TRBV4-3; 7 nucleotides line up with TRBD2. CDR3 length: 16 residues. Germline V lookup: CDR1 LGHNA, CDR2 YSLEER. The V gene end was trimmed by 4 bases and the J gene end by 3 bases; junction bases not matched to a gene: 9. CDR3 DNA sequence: TGCGCCAGCAGCCTCACGGGGGGAGGGAACTACAATGAGCAGTTCTTC. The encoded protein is CASSLTGGGNYNEQFF.

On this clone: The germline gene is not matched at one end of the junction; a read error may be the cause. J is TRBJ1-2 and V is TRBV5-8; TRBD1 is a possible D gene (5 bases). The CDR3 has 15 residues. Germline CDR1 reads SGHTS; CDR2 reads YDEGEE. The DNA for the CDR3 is TGTGCCAGCAGCCTTGGGGCAGCTCGAGGGAGGAATCGCGTTTTC. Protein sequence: CASSLGAARGRNRVF.

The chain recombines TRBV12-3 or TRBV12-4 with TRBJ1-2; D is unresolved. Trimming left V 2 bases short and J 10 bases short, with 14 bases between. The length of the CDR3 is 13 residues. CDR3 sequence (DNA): TGTGCCAGCAGTTTAACCTTTACAGACGACTACACCTTC. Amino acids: CASSLTFTDDYTF.

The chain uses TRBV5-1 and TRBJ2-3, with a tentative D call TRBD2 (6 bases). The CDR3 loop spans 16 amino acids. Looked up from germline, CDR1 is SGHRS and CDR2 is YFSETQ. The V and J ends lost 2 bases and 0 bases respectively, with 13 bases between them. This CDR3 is CASSLWRDSSTDTQYF. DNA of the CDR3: TGCGCCAGCAGCTTATGGAGGGATTCGAGCACAGATACGCAGTATTTT.

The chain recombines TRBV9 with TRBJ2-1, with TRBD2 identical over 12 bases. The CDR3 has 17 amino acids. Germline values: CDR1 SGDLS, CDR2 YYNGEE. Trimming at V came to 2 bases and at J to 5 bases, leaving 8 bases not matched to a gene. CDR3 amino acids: CASSVTLAGGGDNEQFF. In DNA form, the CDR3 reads TGTGCCAGCAGCGTCACCCTAGCGGGAGGGGGGGACAATGAGCAGTTCTTC.

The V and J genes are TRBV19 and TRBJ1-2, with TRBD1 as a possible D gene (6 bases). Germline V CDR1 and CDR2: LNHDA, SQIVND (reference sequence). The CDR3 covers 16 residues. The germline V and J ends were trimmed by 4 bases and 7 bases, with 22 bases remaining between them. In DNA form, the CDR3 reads TGTGCCAGTAGTACCCGGGACACCCTGTACGTTGCTGGCTACACCTTC. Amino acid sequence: CASSTRDTLYVAGYTF.

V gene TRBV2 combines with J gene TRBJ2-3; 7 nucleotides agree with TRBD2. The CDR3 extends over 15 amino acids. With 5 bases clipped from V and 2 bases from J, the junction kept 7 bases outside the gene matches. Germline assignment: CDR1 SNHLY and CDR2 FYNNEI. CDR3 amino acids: CASSRLASDTDTQYF. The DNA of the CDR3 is TGTGCCAGCAGTAGACTAGCCTCTGACACAGATACGCAGTATTTT.

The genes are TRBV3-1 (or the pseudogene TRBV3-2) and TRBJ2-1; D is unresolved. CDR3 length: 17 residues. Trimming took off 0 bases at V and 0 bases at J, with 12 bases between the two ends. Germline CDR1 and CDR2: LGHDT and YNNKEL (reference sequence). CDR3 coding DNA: TGTGCCAGCAGCCAAGATCTCGTCGCGGACTCCTACAATGAGCAGTTCTTC. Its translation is CASSQDLVADSYNEQFF.

The CDR3 here is CASSLGLTPNYGYTF. In nucleotides, the CDR3 is TGCGCCAGCAGCTTGGGGTTGACACCAAACTATGGCTACACCTTC. J is TRBJ1-2 and V is TRBV5-1; unclear D gene. Germline CDR1 reads SGHRS; CDR2 reads YFSETQ. V shed 0 bases and J shed 2 bases, with 11 bases lying between them. The length of the CDR3 is 15 residues.